Listed here are 5 T cell receptor beta chains from one sample, sequenced in a study of CD8+ T cells in alopecia areata (dated by TCRdb to the late 2010s). Receptor libraries were prepared by the immunoSEQ multiplex PCR assay. To provide template for TCR sequencing, every sample had RNA extracted and reverse transcribed into cDNA. TCRdb mirrors the immuneACCESS table, restricted to in-frame sequences. Some clones are absent from its copies; in checked studies, under half trace to an unresolved V gene, and the reason for the others is unknown. The sample table holds 210,000 or so clones, of which approximately 72% were seen once. 0.95% to 1.5% of the sample rests with the top ten. The treatment or condition label on this specimen signifies: oral pan-JAK inhibitor, 5-10 mg twice daily. The specimen comprised CD4+ T cells sorted from blood, sampled at week 44, from a patient treated with tofacitinib. The origin of the receptors is a human donor with alopecia areata.

A single count supports this clone. The genes are TRBV27 and TRBJ2-2; 8 bases line up with TRBD2. V lost 5 bases to trimming and J lost 6 bases; unmatched junction nucleotides: 2. The CDR3 has 13 amino acids. The V gene's germline CDR1 is MNHEY and CDR2 SMNVEV (reference sequence). CDR3 sequence: CASSALAAGELFF. For the CDR3, the DNA is TGTGCCAGCAGTGCACTAGCGGCCGGGGAGCTGTTTTTT.

This clone was seen only a few times. J is TRBJ1-1 and V is TRBV5-1, with TRBD1 matching 9 bases. V dropped 4 bases and J dropped 6; count of bases not matched to a gene: 10. This CDR3 is built from 15 residues. Germline V gene data show CDR1 as SGHRS and CDR2 as YFSETQ. The CDR3 nucleotides read TGCGCCAGCAGCAAACATACAGGGGGCGTCGCTGAAGCTTTCTTT. Translating gives CASSKHTGGVAEAFF.

The chain has TRBV9 and TRBJ1-6; 7 nucleotides align to TRBD1. This CDR3 has 14 amino acids. Looked up from germline, CDR1 is SGDLS and CDR2 is YYNGEE. V lost 0 bases, J lost 8 bases, and 2 bases stayed unmatched. The CDR3 is CASSVGTGDSPLHF. The CDR3, as DNA: TGTGCCAGCAGCGTAGGAACAGGGGATTCACCCCTCCACTTT.

This clone was seen a few times. The J gene is TRBJ2-3, the V gene TRBV7-9, with D perhaps TRBD2 (6 bases). Trimming cost V 1 base and J 1 base, with 9 bases left between them. The CDR3 consists of 15 residues. Germline V gives CDR1 SEHNR, CDR2 FQNEAQ (reference sequence). CDR3 amino acids: CASSLGSGRTDTQYF. The DNA of the CDR3 is TGTGCCAGCAGCTTAGGTAGCGGACGCACAGATACGCAGTATTTT.

V usage is TRBV27 and J usage is TRBJ1-2; 7 bases fit TRBD1. The CDR3 consists of 17 residues. The V segment lost 2 bases and the J segment 4 bases; nucleotides outside the gene matches: 13. Germline loops: CDR1 MNHEY, CDR2 SMNVEV (reference sequence). In DNA, the CDR3 is TGTGCCAGCAGTTTACACCGAATCGAGGGGGCGGGCTATGGCTACACCTTC. It translates to CASSLHRIEGAGYGYTF.